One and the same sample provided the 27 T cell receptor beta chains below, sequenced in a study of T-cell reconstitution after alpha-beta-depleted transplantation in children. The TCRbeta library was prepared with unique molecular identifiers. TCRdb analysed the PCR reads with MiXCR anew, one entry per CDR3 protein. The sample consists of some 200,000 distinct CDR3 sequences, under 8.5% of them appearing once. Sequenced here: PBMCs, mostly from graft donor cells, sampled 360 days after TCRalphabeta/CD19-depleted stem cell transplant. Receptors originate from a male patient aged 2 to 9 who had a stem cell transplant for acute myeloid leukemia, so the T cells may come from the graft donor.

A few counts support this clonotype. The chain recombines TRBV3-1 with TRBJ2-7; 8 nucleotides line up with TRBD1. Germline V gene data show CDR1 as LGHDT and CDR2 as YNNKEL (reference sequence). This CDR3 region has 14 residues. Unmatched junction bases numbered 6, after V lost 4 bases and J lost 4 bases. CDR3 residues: CASSPQGAAYEQYV. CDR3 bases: TGTGCCAGCAGCCCGCAGGGGGCGGCGTACGAGCAGTACGTC.

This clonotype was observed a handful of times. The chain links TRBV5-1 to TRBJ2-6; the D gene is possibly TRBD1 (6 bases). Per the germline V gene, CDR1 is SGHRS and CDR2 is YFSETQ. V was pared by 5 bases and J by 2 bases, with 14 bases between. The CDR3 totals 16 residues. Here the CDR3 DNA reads TGCGCCAGCAGGAATATACAGGGTACTGGGGCCAACGTCCTGACTTTC. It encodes CASRNIQGTGANVLTF.

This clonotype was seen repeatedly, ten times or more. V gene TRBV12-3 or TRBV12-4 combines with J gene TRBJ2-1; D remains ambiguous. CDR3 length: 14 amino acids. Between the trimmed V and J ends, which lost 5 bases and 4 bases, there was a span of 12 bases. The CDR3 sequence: CASSPYFPYNEQFF. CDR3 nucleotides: TGTGCCAGCAGTCCTTATTTTCCTTACAATGAGCAGTTCTTC.

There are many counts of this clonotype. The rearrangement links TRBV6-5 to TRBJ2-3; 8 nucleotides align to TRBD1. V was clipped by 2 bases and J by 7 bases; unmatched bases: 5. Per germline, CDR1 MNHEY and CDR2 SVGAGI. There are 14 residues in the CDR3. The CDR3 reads CASSYRQGINTQYF. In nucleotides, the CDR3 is TGTGCCAGCAGTTACCGACAGGGGATCAATACGCAGTATTTT.

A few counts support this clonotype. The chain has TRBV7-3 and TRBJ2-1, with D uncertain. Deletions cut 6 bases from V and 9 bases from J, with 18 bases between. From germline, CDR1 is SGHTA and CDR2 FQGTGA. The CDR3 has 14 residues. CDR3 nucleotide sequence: TGTGCCAGCAGGATCTCTGGAACGGGCGGTGAGCAGTTCTTC. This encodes CASRISGTGGEQFF.

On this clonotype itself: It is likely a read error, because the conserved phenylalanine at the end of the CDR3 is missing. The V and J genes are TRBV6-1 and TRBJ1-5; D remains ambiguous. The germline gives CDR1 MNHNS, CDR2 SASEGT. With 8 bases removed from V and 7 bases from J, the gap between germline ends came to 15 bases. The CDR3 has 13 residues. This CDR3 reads CASSSREGQPQHY. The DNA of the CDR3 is TGTGCCAGCTCTAGTAGGGAGGGACAGCCCCAGCATTAT.

The CDR3 loop is CASSLDQDWETQYF. CDR3 bases: TGTGCCAGCAGCTTAGACCAAGACTGGGAGACCCAGTACTTC. J is TRBJ2-5 and V is TRBV7-2; D is unresolved. V shed 1 base and J shed 5 bases, with 11 bases lying between them. The CDR3 has 14 amino acids. Germline V gene lookup returns CDR1 SGHTA and CDR2 FQGNSA.

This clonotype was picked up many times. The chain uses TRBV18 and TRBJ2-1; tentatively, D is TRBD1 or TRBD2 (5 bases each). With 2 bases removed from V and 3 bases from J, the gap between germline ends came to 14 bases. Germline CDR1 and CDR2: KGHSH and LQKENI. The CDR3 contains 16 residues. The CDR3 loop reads CASSPWFGTLYNEQFF. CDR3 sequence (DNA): TGTGCCAGCTCACCATGGTTCGGGACCCTCTACAATGAGCAGTTCTTC.

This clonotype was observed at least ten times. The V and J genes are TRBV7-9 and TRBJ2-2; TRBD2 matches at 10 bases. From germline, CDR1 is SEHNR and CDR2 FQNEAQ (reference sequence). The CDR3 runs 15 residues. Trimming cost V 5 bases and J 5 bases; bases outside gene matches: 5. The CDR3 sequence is CASSASGLATGELFF. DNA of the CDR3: TGTGCCAGCAGCGCCTCGGGACTAGCGACCGGGGAGCTGTTTTTT. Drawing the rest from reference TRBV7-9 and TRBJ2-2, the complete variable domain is DTGVSQNPRHKITKRGQNVTFRCDPISEHNRLYWYRQTLGQGPEFLTYFQNEAQLEKSRLLSDRFSAERPKGSFSTLEIQRTEQGDSAMYLCASSASGLATGELFFGEGSRLTVL.

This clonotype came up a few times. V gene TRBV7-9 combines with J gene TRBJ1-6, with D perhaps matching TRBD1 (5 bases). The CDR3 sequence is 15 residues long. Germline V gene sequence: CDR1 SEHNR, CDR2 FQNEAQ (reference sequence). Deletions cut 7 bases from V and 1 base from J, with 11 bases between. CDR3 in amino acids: CASNYDSSYNSPLHF. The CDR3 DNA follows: TGTGCCAGCAACTACGACAGTTCCTATAATTCACCCCTCCACTTT.

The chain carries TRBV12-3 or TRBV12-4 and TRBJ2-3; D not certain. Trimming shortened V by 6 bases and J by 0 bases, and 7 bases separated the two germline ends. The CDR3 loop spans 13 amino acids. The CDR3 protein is CASRTPSTDTQYF. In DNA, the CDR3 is TGTGCCAGCAGGACACCTAGCACAGATACGCAGTATTTT.

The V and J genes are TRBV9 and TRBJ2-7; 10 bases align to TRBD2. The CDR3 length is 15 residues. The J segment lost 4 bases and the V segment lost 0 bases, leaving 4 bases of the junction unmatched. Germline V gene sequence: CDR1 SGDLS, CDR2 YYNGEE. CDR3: CASSVAPSGGYEQYF. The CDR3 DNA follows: TGTGCCAGCAGCGTAGCCCCTAGCGGGGGATACGAGCAGTACTTC.

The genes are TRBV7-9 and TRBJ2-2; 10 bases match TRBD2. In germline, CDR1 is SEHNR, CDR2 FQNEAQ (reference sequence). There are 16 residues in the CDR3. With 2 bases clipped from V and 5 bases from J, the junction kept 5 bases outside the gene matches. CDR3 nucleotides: TGTGCCAGCAGCTTATATCTAGCGGGGGATACCGGGGAGCTGTTTTTT. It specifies CASSLYLAGDTGELFF.

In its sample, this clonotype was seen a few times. The CDR3 here is CASTRASSYNEQFF. The CDR3 nucleotides are TGTGCCAGTACTAGGGCTAGCTCCTACAATGAGCAGTTCTTC. This chain joins TRBV19 and TRBJ2-1; D gene ambiguous. With 7 bases removed from V and 0 bases from J, the gap between germline ends came to 10 bases. CDR3 length: 14 amino acids. Germline CDR1 and CDR2: LNHDA and SQIVND (reference sequence).

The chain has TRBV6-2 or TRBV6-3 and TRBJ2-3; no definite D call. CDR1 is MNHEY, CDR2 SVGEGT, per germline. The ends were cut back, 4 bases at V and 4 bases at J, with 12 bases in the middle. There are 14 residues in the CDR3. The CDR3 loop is CASSFGFWADTQYF. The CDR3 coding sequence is TGTGCCAGCAGTTTTGGGTTTTGGGCAGATACGCAGTATTTT.

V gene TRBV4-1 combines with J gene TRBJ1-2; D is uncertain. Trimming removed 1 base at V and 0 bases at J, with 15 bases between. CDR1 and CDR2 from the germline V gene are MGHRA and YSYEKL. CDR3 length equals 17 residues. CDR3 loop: CASSQGAAYLANYGYTF. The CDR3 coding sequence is TGCGCCAGCAGCCAAGGGGCAGCTTATCTTGCTAACTATGGCTACACCTTC.

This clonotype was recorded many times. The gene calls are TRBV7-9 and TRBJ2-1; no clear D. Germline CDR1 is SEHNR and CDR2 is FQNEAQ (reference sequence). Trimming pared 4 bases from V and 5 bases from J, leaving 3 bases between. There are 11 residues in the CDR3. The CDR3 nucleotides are TGTGCCAGCAGCTGGGACAATGAGCAGTTCTTC. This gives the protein CASSWDNEQFF.

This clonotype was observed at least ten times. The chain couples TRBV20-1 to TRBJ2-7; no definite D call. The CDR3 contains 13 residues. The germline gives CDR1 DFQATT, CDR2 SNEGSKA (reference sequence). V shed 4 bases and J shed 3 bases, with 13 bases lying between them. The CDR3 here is CSATAGLYYEQYF. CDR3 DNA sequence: TGCAGTGCTACGGCTGGCCTTTACTACGAGCAGTACTTC.

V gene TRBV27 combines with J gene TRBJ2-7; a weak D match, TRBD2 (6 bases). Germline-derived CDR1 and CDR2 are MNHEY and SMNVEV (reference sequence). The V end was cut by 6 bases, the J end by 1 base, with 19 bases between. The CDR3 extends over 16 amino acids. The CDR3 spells CASSPISGTLSYEQYF. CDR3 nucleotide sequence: TGTGCCAGCAGCCCAATTTCCGGGACTTTATCCTACGAGCAGTACTTC.

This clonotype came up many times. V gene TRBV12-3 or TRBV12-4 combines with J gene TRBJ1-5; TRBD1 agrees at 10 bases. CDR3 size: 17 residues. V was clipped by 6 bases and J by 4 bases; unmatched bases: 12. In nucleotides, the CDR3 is TGTGCCAGCAGCTTTACGGGGACAGGGGCAAATAATCAGCCCCAGCATTTT. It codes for CASSFTGTGANNQPQHF.

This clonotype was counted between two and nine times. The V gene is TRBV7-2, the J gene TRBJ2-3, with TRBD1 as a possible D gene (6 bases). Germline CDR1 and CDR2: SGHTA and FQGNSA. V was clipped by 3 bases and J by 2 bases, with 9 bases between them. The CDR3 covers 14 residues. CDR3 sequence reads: CASSFGQITDTQYF. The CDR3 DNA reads TGTGCCAGCAGCTTCGGACAGATCACAGATACGCAGTATTTT.

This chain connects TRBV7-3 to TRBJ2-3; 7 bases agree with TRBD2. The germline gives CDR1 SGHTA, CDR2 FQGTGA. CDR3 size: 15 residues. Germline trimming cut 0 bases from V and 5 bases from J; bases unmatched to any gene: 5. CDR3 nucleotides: TGTGCCAGCAGCTTAACGCCGGGGAGGGGAGATACGCAGTATTTT. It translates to CASSLTPGRGDTQYF.

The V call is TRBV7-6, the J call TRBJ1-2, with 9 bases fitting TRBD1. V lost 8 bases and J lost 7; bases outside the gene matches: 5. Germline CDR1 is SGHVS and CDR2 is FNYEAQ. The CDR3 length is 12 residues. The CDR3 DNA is TGTGCCAGCGCCGGGACAGGGTTTGGCTACACCTTC. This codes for CASAGTGFGYTF.

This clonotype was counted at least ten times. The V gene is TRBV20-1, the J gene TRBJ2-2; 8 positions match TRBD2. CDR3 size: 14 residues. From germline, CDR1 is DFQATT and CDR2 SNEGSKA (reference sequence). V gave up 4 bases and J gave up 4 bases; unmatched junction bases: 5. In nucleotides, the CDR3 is TGCAGTGCTACAAGCGGGAGTTTCACCGGGGAGCTGTTTTTT. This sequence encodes CSATSGSFTGELFF.

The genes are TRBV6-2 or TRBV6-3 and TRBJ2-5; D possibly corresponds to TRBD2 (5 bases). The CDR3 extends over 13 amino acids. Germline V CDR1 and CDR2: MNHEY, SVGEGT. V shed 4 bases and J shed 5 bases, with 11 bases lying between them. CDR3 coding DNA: TGTGCCAGCAGTTTTTCTAGCAAGGAGACCCAGTACTTC. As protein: CASSFSSKETQYF.

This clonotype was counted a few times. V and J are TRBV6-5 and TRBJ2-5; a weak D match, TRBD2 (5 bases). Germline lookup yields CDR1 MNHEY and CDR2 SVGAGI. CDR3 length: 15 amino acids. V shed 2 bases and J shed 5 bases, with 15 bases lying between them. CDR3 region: CASSYRVERGETQYF. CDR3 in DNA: TGTGCCAGCAGTTACCGAGTGGAACGAGGGGAGACCCAGTACTTC.

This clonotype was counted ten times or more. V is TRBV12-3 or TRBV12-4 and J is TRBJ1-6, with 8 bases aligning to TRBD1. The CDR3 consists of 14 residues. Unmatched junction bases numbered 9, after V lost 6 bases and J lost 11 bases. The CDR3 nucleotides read TGTGCCAGCAGGGTGACAGGGGAGGAAACACCCCTCCACTTT. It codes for CASRVTGEETPLHF.